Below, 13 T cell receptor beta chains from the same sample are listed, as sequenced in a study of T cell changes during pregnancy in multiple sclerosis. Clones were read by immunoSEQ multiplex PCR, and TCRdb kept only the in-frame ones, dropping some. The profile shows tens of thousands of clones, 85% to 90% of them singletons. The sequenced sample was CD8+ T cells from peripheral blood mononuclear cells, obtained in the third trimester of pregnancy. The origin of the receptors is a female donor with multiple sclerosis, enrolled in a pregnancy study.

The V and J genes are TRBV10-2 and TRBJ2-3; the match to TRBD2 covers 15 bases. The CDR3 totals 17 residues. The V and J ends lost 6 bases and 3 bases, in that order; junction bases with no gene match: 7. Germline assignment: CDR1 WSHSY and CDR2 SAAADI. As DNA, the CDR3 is TGCGCCAGCAGGGGACTAGCGGGGGGCAGGGGGACAGATACGCAGTATTTT. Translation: CASRGLAGGRGTDTQYF.

CDR3 in amino acids: CASSESCGGDDYGYTF. The DNA of the CDR3 is TGCGCCAGCAGTGAGTCGTGTGGAGGGGACGACTATGGCTACACCTTC. The chain couples TRBV10-1 to TRBJ1-2, with a weak D call TRBD1 (5 bases). CDR3 length equals 16 residues. With 0 bases removed from V and 3 bases from J, the gap between germline ends came to 14 bases. Germline V gene data show CDR1 as WNHNN and CDR2 as SYGVQD (reference sequence).

CDR3 coding DNA: TGTGCCAGCAGTGGGAGATACAGGGAGTTGGGCACAGATACGCAGTATTTT. Translated, it gives CASSGRYRELGTDTQYF. The chain employs TRBV6-1 and TRBJ2-3; TRBD1 is a possible D gene (6 bases). This CDR3 contains 17 residues. Trimming removed 4 bases at V and 1 base at J, with 18 bases between. Germline V gene lookup returns CDR1 MNHNS and CDR2 SASEGT.

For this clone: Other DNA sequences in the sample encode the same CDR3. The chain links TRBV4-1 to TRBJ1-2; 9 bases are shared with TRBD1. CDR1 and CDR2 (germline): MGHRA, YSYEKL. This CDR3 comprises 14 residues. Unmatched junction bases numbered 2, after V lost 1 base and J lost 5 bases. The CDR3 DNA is TGCGCCAGCAGCCAAGGGGACAGGGTATATGGCTACACCTTC. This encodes CASSQGDRVYGYTF.

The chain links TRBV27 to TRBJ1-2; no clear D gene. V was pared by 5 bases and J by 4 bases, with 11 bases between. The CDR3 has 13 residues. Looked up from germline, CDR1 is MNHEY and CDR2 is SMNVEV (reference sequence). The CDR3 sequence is CASSPGWSYGYTF. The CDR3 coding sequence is TGTGCCAGCAGTCCCGGTTGGAGCTATGGCTACACCTTC.

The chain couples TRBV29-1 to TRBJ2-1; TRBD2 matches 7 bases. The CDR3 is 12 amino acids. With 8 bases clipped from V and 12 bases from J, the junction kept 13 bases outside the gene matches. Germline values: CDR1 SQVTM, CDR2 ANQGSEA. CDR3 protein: CSLDREGLGQFF. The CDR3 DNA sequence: TGCAGCCTCGATAGGGAGGGGTTGGGGCAGTTCTTC.

CDR3 bases: TGTGCCAGCAAAACCAACAGGGGGGATACGCAGTATTTT. It encodes CASKTNRGDTQYF. The chain joins TRBV5-4 to TRBJ2-3; 8 bases are shared with TRBD1. The ends lost 6 bases at V and 6 bases at J; junction bases unmatched: 6. The CDR3 consists of 13 residues. The germline V gene has CDR1 SGHNT and CDR2 YYREEE (reference sequence). The full variable domain, rest sourced from reference TRBV5-4 and TRBJ2-3, is ETGVTQSPTHLIKTRGQQVTLRCSSQSGHNTVSWYQQALGQGPQFIFQYYREEENGRGNFPPRFSGLQFPNYSSELNVNALELDDSALYLCASKTNRGDTQYFGPGTRLTVL.

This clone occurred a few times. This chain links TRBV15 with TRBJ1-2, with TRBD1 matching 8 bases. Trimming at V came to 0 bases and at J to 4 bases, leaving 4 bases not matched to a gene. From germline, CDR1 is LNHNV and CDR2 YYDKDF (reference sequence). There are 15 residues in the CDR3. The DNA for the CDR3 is TGTGCCACCAGCAGAGACACAGGGGGTCCCTATGGCTACACCTTC. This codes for CATSRDTGGPYGYTF. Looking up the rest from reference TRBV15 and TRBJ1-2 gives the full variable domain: DAMVIQNPRYQVTQFGKPVTLSCSQTLNHNVMYWYQQKSSQAPKLLFHYYDKDFNNEADTPDNFQSRRPNTSFCFLDIRSPGLGDTAMYLCATSRDTGGPYGYTFGSGTRLTVV.

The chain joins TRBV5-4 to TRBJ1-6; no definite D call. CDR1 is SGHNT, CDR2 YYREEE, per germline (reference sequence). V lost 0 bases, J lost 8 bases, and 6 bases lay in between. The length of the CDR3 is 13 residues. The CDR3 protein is CASSLGSDSPLHF. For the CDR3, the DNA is TGTGCCAGCAGCTTGGGGTCGGATTCACCCCTCCACTTT.

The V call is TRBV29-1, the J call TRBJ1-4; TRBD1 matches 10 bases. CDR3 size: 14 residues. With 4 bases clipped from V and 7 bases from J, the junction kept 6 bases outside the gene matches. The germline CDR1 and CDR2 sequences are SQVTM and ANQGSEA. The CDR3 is CSVVSGTGVEKLFF. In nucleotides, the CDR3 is TGCAGCGTTGTAAGCGGGACAGGGGTTGAAAAACTGTTTTTT.

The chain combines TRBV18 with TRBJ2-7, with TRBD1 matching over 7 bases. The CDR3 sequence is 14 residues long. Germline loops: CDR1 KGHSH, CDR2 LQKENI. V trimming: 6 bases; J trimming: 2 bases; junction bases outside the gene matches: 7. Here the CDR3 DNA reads TGTGCCAGCTCCCTAGGGACAGAAACCTACGAGCAGTACTTC. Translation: CASSLGTETYEQYF.

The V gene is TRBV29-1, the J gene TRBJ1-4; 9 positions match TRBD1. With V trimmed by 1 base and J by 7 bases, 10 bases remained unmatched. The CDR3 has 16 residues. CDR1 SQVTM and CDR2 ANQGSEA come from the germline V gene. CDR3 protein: CSVEATLQGAGEKLFF. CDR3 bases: TGCAGCGTTGAAGCGACCTTACAGGGGGCGGGTGAAAAACTGTTTTTT. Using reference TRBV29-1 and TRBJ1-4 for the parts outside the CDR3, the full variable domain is SAVISQKPSRDICQRGTSLTIQCQVDSQVTMMFWYRQQPGQSLTLIATANQGSEATYESGFVIDKFPISRPNLTFSTLTVSNMSPEDSSIYLCSVEATLQGAGEKLFFGSGTQLSVL.

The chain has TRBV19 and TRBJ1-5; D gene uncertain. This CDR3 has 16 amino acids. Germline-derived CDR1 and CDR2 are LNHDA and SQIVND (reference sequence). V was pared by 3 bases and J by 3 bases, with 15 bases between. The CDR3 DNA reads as TGTGCCAGTAGTATGGCTTGGCCGGGAAACAATCAGCCCCAGCATTTT. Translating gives CASSMAWPGNNQPQHF.